These T cell receptor beta chains were read from a single sample in a study of blood T cell repertoires in COVID-19. Profiled with immunoSEQ multiplex PCR; TCRdb holds only in-frame clones, not every one. The table has about 270,000 clones, roughly 86% seen once. Sequenced input: peripheral blood. These receptors all stem from a woman aged 80 or over with COVID-19, enrolled during active disease. Both conserved end residues are part of each CDR3. Fields, in order: J gene, clone size, V gene, D gene, CDR3 protein, CDR3 DNA. A D gene is named only where the DNA matches it firmly. A clone size is listed for some rows: how often the clone was seen (once, few, many), or a class if it is expanded.

>TRBJ2-4|NA|TRBV20-1|TRBD1
CSASNADRGLYIQYF
TGCAGTGCTAGTAACGCAGACAGGGGGTTATACATTCAGTACTTC
>TRBJ1-1|NA|TRBV28|TRBD1
CASSVGRGHTEAFF
TGTGCCAGCAGTGTAGGCAGGGGGCATACTGAAGCTTTCTTT
>TRBJ2-5|NA|TRBV3-1/TRBV3-2|TRBD2
CAAGGLVVQETQYF
TGTGCCGCGGGGGGGTTGGTGGTCCAAGAGACCCAGTACTTC
>TRBJ1-1|few|TRBV7-9|NA
CASSLAGSSTSVEAFF
TGTGCCAGCAGCTTAGCCGGGTCCTCTACGTCGGTCGAAGCTTTCTTT
>TRBJ1-6|NA|TRBV19|NA
CASGPSGVNSPLHF
TGTGCCAGTGGGCCCTCCGGGGTCAATTCACCCCTCCACTTT
>TRBJ2-3|NA|TRBV5-1|NA
CASSPGGDRDTQYF
TGCGCCAGCAGCCCCGGGGGAGACCGAGATACGCAGTATTTT
>TRBJ2-3|NA|TRBV5-5|NA
CASSKGVADTQYF
TGTGCCAGCAGCAAAGGGGTGGCAGATACGCAGTATTTT
>TRBJ2-7|once|TRBV9|TRBD2
CASSVVSGGTEQYF
TGTGCCAGCAGCGTAGTCTCCGGGGGGACCGAGCAGTACTTC
>TRBJ1-6|NA|TRBV3-1/TRBV3-2|NA
CASSQGVTIPNSPLHF
TGTGCCAGCAGCCAAGGAGTTACGATACCCAATTCACCCCTCCACTTT
>TRBJ1-5|NA|TRBV20-1|NA
CSASGGNQPQHF
TGCAGTGCTAGTGGCGGGAATCAGCCCCAGCATTTT
>TRBJ2-3|NA|TRBV6-5|TRBD1
CASSNRDRETDTQYF
TGTGCCAGCAGCAACCGGGACAGGGAAACAGATACGCAGTATTTT
>TRBJ1-5|NA|TRBV9|TRBD1
CASSVGTGGVQPQHF
TGTGCCAGCAGCGTAGGGACAGGGGGCGTCCAGCCCCAGCATTTT
>TRBJ2-7|NA|TRBV4-2|TRBD2
CASSQDLTSGPATGEQYF
TGTGCCAGCAGCCAAGATTTAACTAGCGGTCCCGCAACCGGCGAGCAGTACTTC
>TRBJ2-6|NA|TRBV9|NA
CASSLTAGGGANVLTF
TGTGCCAGTTCCTTAACCGCCGGGGGTGGGGCCAACGTCCTGACTTTC
>TRBJ1-6|NA|TRBV30|NA
CAWRKGHVSSYNSPLHF
TGTGCCTGGAGGAAGGGACATGTGAGCTCCTATAATTCACCCCTCCACTTT
>TRBJ1-2|NA|TRBV2|NA
CASSDTQGNYGYTF
TGTGCCAGCAGCGATACCCAGGGGAACTATGGCTACACCTTC
>TRBJ1-3|NA|TRBV28|NA
CASSLGAAGISGNTIYF
TGTGCCAGCAGTTTAGGGGCGGCGGGAATAAGTGGAAACACCATATATTTT